What follows are 15 T cell receptor beta chains derived from one specimen sequenced in a study of blood T cell repertoires in COVID-19. Profiling relied on immunoSEQ multiplex PCR, and the TCRdb table lists in-frame clones only, not all of them. The sample lists roughly 240,000 clones, 70% to 90% seen once, with 2.5% in the top ten. Sequencing used PBMCs or T cells enriched from blood (not recorded which). These receptors originate from a woman in her forties with acute COVID-19.

The CDR3 nucleotides read TGTGCCTGGGGGACAGGGCTGGACCAGCCCCAGCATTTT. Translation: CAWGTGLDQPQHF. The chain recombines TRBV30 with TRBJ1-5; 9 bases are a match to TRBD1. The ends lost 5 bases at V and 7 bases at J; junction bases unmatched: 6. The germline V gene has CDR1 GTSNPN and CDR2 SVGIG (reference sequence). This CDR3 comprises 13 residues. Looking up the rest from reference TRBV30 and TRBJ1-5 gives the full variable domain: SQTIHQWPATLVQPVGSPLSLECTVEGTSNPNLYWYRQAAGRGLQLLFYSVGIGQISSEVPQNLSASRPQDRQFILSSKKLLLSDSGFYLCAWGTGLDQPQHFGDGTRLSIL.

The J gene is TRBJ1-2, the V gene TRBV5-6, with D hard to call. V was trimmed by 4 bases and J by 3 bases, leaving 19 bases between them. Per germline, CDR1 SGHDT and CDR2 YYEEEE. The CDR3 is 16 residues long. As DNA, the CDR3 is TGTGCCAGCAGCGGCGCGGGAGCCGTATTATACTATGGCTACACCTTC. Translating it yields CASSGAGAVLYYGYTF.

CDR3 region: CASSRRRPGGGTDTQYF. The CDR3 DNA reads as TGTGCCAGCAGCCGCCGAAGGCCAGGGGGAGGCACAGATACGCAGTATTTT. The rearrangement links TRBV3-1 (or the pseudogene TRBV3-2) to TRBJ2-3; TRBD1 aligns across 7 bases. CDR3 size: 17 residues. Germline lookup yields CDR1 LGHDT and CDR2 YNNKEL (reference sequence). Germline trimming cut 4 bases from V and 1 base from J; bases unmatched to any gene: 11.

In this sample, this clone turned up a few times. This chain joins TRBV7-2 and TRBJ1-3, with 8 bases lining up with TRBD1. Per germline, CDR1 SGHTA and CDR2 FQGNSA. The CDR3 is made up of 15 amino acids. The trim removed 3 bases at V and 4 bases at J, leaving 5 bases unmatched. The CDR3 spells CASSFSGQGGNTIYF. DNA for the CDR3: TGTGCCAGCAGCTTCTCAGGACAGGGCGGAAACACCATATATTTT.

The chain employs TRBV7-8 and TRBJ1-3; weak D call: TRBD1 (5 bases). Trimming cost V 0 bases and J 0 bases, with 12 bases left between them. The CDR3 has 17 amino acids. The germline gives CDR1 SGHVS, CDR2 FQNEAQ. The DNA for the CDR3 is TGTGCCAGCAGCTTAGCGGGGCCACAGAGCTCTGGAAACACCATATATTTT. This codes for CASSLAGPQSSGNTIYF.

V usage is TRBV15 and J usage is TRBJ2-7, with D perhaps matching TRBD1 (6 bases). The ends were cut back, 1 base at V and 1 base at J, with 14 bases in the middle. CDR3 length equals 16 residues. Germline assignment: CDR1 LNHNV and CDR2 YYDKDF (reference sequence). The CDR3 sequence: CATSRGQQGSSYEQYV. The DNA of the CDR3 is TGTGCCACCAGCAGAGGACAACAGGGTTCGTCCTACGAGCAGTACGTC.

V is TRBV10-2 and J is TRBJ1-1; a weak D match, TRBD1 (5 bases). V was pared by 5 bases and J by 4 bases, with 11 bases between. The germline CDR1 and CDR2 sequences are WSHSY and SAAADI. The CDR3 is 13 amino acids. CDR3 in DNA: TGCGCCAGCAGTCGGTCCAGGGCCACTGAAGCTTTCTTT. Amino acid sequence: CASSRSRATEAFF.

The V gene is TRBV6-5, the J gene TRBJ2-3, with D unclear. The CDR3 is 15 residues long. Trimming pared 6 bases from V and 3 bases from J, leaving 16 bases between. Germline CDR1 is MNHEY and CDR2 is SVGAGI. CDR3 sequence reads: CASRELIGRTDTQYF. The CDR3 DNA follows: TGTGCCAGCAGGGAGCTAATCGGCAGAACAGATACGCAGTATTTT.

A single count supports this clone. The V and J genes are TRBV5-1 and TRBJ1-2; the D gene is possibly TRBD1 (5 bases). Germline V CDR1 and CDR2: SGHRS, YFSETQ. Deletions cut 4 bases from V and 6 bases from J, with 19 bases between. The CDR3 sequence is 15 residues long. The CDR3 DNA follows: TGCGCCAGCAGCCCGCGGGACGGCCTTTTTGATGGCTACACCTTC. Amino acid sequence: CASSPRDGLFDGYTF.

As DNA, the CDR3 is TGTGCCTGGAGTGTACGGGGGGGTTCTAACTATGGCTACACCTTC. Protein: CAWSVRGGSNYGYTF. This sequence joins TRBV30 and TRBJ1-2; maybe TRBD1 (5 bases). Germline V gene lookup returns CDR1 GTSNPN and CDR2 SVGIG (reference sequence). Trimming pared 0 bases from V and 0 bases from J, leaving 11 bases between. This CDR3 spans 15 amino acids. Based on the CDR3 plus reference TRBV30 and TRBJ1-2, the full variable domain is SQTIHQWPATLVQPVGSPLSLECTVEGTSNPNLYWYRQAAGRGLQLLFYSVGIGQISSEVPQNLSASRPQDRQFILSSKKLLLSDSGFYLCAWSVRGGSNYGYTFGSGTRLTVV.

CDR3 DNA: TGTGCCAGCAGCTTTAACAGCCGCTACTCTGGAAACACCATATATTTT. Translating gives CASSFNSRYSGNTIYF. The chain is built from TRBV7-9 and TRBJ1-3; D not certain. Deletions cut 3 bases from V and 0 bases from J, with 12 bases between. The CDR3 covers 16 residues. Germline loops: CDR1 SEHNR, CDR2 FQNEAQ (reference sequence). Supplemented by reference TRBV7-9 and TRBJ1-3, the full variable domain reads DTGVSQNPRHKITKRGQNVTFRCDPISEHNRLYWYRQTLGQGPEFLTYFQNEAQLEKSRLLSDRFSAERPKGSFSTLEIQRTEQGDSAMYLCASSFNSRYSGNTIYFGEGSWLTVV.

V and J are TRBV19 and TRBJ1-2, with D perhaps TRBD1 (6 bases). The length of the CDR3 is 16 residues. Germline V gives CDR1 LNHDA, CDR2 SQIVND (reference sequence). Between the trimmed V and J ends, which lost 5 bases and 4 bases, there was a span of 20 bases. CDR3 sequence: CASSLGPGGGVYGYTF. The CDR3 DNA follows: TGTGCCAGTAGTCTGGGACCGGGAGGGGGGGTCTATGGCTACACCTTC.

The chain employs TRBV6-5 and TRBJ1-3, with 7 bases fitting TRBD1. Per the germline V gene, CDR1 is MNHEY and CDR2 is SVGAGI. This CDR3 spans 15 amino acids. V lost 4 bases to trimming and J lost 4 bases; unmatched junction nucleotides: 7. Here the CDR3 DNA reads TGTGCCAGCAGTTCCTCCGGGACAGTGGGAAACACCATATATTTT. Its protein is CASSSSGTVGNTIYF.

This chain uses TRBV24-1 with TRBJ1-5; tentatively, D is TRBD1 (5 bases). Looked up from germline, CDR1 is KGHDR and CDR2 is SFDVKD. V lost 5 bases, J lost 0 bases, and 13 bases lay in between. The CDR3 has 16 residues. The CDR3 reads CATSVRSRASNQPQHF. For the CDR3, the DNA is TGTGCCACCAGTGTAAGGTCCAGGGCTAGCAATCAGCCCCAGCATTTT.

This chain links TRBV2 with TRBJ2-2; 10 bases align to TRBD1. The CDR3 has 15 residues. Germline assignment: CDR1 SNHLY and CDR2 FYNNEI. V trimming: 6 bases; J trimming: 2 bases; junction bases outside the gene matches: 3. The CDR3 loop is CASRGQGVNTGELFF. In nucleotides, the CDR3 is TGTGCCAGCAGAGGACAGGGGGTCAACACCGGGGAGCTGTTTTTT.